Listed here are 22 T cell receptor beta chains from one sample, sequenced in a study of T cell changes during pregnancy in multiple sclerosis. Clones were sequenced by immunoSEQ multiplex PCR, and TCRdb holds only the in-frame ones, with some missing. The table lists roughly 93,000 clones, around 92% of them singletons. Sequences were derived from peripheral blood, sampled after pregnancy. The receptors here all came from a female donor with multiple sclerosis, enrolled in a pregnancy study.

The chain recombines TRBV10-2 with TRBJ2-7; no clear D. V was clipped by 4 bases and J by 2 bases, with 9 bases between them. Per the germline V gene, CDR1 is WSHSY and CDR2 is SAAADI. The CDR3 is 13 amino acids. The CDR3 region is CASSGPGPYEQYF. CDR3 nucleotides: TGCGCCAGCAGTGGTCCCGGTCCCTACGAGCAGTACTTC.

The CDR3 DNA sequence: TGTGCCAGCAGTGAGGGGCAGGGGGGATCCTACGAGCAGTACTTC. This encodes CASSEGQGGSYEQYF. The chain has TRBV7-6 and TRBJ2-7, with D possibly TRBD1 on 7 matching bases. Per germline, CDR1 SGHVS and CDR2 FNYEAQ. The CDR3 has 15 residues. V gave up 6 bases and J gave up 1 base, with 16 bases separating them.

CDR3 amino acids: CASNLRTVSPLHF. In nucleotides, the CDR3 is TGTGCCAGCAACCTAAGGACAGTTTCACCCCTCCACTTT. J is TRBJ1-6 and V is TRBV6-1; D possibly corresponds to TRBD1 (6 bases). The CDR3 spans 13 residues. Germline V gives CDR1 MNHNS, CDR2 SASEGT. V lost 7 bases and J lost 9, with 13 bases in between.

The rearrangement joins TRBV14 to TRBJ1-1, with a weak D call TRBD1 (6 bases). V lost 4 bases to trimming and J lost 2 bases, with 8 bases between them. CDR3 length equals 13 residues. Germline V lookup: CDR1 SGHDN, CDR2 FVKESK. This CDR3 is CASSLQGNTEAFF. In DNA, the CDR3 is TGTGCCAGCAGCCTACAGGGAAACACTGAAGCTTTCTTT.

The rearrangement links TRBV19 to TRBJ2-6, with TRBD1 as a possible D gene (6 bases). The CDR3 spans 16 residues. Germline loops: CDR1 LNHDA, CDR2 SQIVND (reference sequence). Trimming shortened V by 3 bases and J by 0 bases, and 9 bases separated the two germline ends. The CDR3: CASSIVGASGANVLTF. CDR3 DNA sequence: TGTGCCAGTAGTATTGTGGGGGCCTCTGGGGCCAACGTCCTGACTTTC.

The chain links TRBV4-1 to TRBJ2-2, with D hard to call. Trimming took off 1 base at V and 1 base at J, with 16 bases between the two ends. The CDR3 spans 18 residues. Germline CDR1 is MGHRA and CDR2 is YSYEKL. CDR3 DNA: TGCGCCAGCAGCCAAGCTTACCCAGGCTCAGGGAACACCGGGGAGCTGTTTTTT. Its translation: CASSQAYPGSGNTGELFF.

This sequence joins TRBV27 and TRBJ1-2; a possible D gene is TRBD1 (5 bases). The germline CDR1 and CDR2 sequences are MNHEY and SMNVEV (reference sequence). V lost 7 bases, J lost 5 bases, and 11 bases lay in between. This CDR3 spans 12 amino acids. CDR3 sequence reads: CASKAGLYGYTF. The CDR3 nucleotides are TGTGCCAGCAAGGCAGGGTTGTATGGCTACACCTTC.

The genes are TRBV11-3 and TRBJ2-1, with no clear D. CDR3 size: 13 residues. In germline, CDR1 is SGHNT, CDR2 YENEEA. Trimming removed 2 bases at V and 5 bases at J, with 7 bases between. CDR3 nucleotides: TGTGCCAGCAGCTTAAGCCTGAACAATGAGCAGTTCTTC. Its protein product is CASSLSLNNEQFF.

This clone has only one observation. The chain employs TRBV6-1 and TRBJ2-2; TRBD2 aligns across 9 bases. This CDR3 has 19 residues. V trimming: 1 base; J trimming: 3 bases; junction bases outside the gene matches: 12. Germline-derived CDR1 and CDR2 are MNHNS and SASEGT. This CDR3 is CASSEGWTSALFDTGELFF. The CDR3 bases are TGTGCCAGCAGTGAAGGTTGGACTAGCGCACTATTCGACACCGGGGAGCTGTTTTTT.

The CDR3 protein is CASSLAGGPYYEQYF. CDR3 nucleotide sequence: TGTGCCAGCAGCTTGGCCGGGGGTCCCTACTACGAGCAGTACTTC. This chain uses TRBV5-4 with TRBJ2-7, with a tentative D call TRBD2 (6 bases). Per germline, CDR1 SGHNT and CDR2 YYREEE (reference sequence). The V end was cut by 0 bases, the J end by 3 bases, with 13 bases between. The CDR3 has 15 amino acids.

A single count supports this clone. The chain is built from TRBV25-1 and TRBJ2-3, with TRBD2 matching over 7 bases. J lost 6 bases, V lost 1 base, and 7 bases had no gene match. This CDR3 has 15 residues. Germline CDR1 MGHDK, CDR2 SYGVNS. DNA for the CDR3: TGTGCCAGCAGTGAATTCCTGGGGGGGTCTGATACGCAGTATTTT. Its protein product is CASSEFLGGSDTQYF.

The CDR3 loop is CASTLDRNSYEQYF. CDR3 DNA: TGTGCCAGCACCCTGGACAGGAACTCCTACGAGCAGTACTTC. The rearrangement joins TRBV6-1 to TRBJ2-7; TRBD1 agrees at 7 bases. The CDR3 is 14 residues long. Germline CDR1 and CDR2: MNHNS and SASEGT. V lost 7 bases and J lost 0; bases outside the gene matches: 6.

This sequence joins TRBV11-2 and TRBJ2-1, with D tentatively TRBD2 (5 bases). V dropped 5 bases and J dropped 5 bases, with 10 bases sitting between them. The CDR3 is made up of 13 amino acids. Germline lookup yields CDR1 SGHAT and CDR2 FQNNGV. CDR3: CASSPGVDNEQFF. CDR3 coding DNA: TGTGCCAGCAGCCCCGGGGTAGACAATGAGCAGTTCTTC. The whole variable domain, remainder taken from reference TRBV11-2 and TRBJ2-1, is EAGVAQSPRYKIIEKRQSVAFWCNPISGHATLYWYQQILGQGPKLLIQFQNNGVVDDSQLPKDRFSAERLKGVDSTLKIQPAKLEDSAVYLCASSPGVDNEQFFGPGTRLTVL.

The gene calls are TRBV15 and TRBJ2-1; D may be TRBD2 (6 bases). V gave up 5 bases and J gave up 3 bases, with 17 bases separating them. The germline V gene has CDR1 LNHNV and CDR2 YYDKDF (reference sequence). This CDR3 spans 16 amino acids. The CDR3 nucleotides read TGTGCCACCAGCGCCCCGACCGGGACTGGCTACAATGAGCAGTTCTTC. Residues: CATSAPTGTGYNEQFF.

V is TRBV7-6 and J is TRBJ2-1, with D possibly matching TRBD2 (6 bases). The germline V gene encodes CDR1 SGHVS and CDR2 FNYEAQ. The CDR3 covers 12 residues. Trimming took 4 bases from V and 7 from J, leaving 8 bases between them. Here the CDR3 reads CASSWGRNEQFF. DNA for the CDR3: TGTGCCAGCAGCTGGGGGAGGAATGAGCAGTTCTTC.

CDR3 nucleotide sequence: TGTGCCAGCAGTGAACAGGGAGGGCGGGGTGGCTACACCTTC. Translation gives CASSEQGGRGGYTF. V and J are TRBV6-5 and TRBJ1-2, with D perhaps TRBD1 (6 bases). The V and J ends lost 5 bases and 7 bases respectively, with 17 bases between them. This CDR3 is built from 14 residues. Germline CDR1 is MNHEY and CDR2 is SVGAGI.

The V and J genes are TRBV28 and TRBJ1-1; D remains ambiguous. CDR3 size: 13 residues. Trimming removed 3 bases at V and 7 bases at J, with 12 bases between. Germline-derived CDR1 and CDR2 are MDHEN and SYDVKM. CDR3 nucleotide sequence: TGTGCCAGCAGTTTTACGTTGGGAGTTGAAGCTTTCTTT. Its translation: CASSFTLGVEAFF.

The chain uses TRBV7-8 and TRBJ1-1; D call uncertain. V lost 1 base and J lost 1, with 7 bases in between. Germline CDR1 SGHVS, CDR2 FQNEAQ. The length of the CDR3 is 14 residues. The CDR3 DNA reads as TGTGCCAGCAGCTTAGGTATGAGGAACACTGAAGCTTTCTTT. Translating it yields CASSLGMRNTEAFF.

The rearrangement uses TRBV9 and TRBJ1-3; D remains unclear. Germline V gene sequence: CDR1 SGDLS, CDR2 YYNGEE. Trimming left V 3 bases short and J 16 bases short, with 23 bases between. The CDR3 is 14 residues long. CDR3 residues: CASSAGERDVREYF. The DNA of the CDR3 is TGTGCCAGCAGCGCTGGGGAGAGGGATGTTAGGGAGTATTTT.

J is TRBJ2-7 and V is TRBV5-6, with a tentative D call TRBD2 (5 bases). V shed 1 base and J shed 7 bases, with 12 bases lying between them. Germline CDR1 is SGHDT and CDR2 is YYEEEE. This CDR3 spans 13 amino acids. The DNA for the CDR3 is TGTGCCAGCAGCTTGAGGAGGTTCGTGGAGCAGTACTTC. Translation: CASSLRRFVEQYF.

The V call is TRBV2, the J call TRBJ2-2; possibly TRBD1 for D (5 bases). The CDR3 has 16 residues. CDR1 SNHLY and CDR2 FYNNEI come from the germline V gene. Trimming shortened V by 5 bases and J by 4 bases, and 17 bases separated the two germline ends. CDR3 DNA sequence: TGTGCCAGCAGTCCTCGCCCATCGACAGCCACCGGGGAGCTGTTTTTT. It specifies CASSPRPSTATGELFF.

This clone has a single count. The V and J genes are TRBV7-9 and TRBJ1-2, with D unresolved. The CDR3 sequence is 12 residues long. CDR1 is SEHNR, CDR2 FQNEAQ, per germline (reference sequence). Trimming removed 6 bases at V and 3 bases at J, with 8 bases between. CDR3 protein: CASSAQDYGYTF. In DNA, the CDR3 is TGTGCCAGCAGTGCACAAGACTATGGCTACACCTTC.